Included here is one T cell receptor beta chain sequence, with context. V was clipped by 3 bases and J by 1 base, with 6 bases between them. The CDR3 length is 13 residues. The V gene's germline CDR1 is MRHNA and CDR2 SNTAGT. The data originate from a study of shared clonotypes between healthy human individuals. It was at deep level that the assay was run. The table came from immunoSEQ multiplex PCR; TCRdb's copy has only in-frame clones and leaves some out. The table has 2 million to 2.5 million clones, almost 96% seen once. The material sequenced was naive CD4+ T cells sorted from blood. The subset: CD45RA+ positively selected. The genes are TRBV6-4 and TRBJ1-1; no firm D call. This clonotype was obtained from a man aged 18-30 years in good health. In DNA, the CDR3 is TGTGCCAGCAGTGAAGAGGAGAACACTGAAGCTTTCTTT. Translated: CASSEEENTEAFF.